One sample yielded the 9 T cell receptor beta chains listed below, sequenced in a study of OX40 agonist ivuxolimab in advanced cancers. Measured with immunoSEQ multiplex PCR; TCRdb has only the in-frame clones, and not every one. The sample includes about 36,000 clones, 78% of them seen just once. Sequences were derived from CD4+ or CD8+ T cells sorted from blood, sampled in a trial of the OX40 agonist ivuxolimab. These receptors were collected from an adult with an advanced solid tumor such as melanoma, head and neck, liver or kidney cancer.

The chain couples TRBV18 to TRBJ1-1; TRBD1 agrees at 8 bases. CDR1 and CDR2 from the germline V gene are KGHSH and LQKENI. V was clipped by 4 bases and J by 1 base; unmatched bases: 2. This CDR3 has 14 amino acids. DNA of the CDR3: TGTGCCAGCTCACGAGACAGGGGGAACACTGAAGCTTTCTTT. Translation: CASSRDRGNTEAFF.

In DNA form, the CDR3 reads TGCGCCAGCAGAGCCGGGACAGGGAGCAATGAGCAGTTCTTC. It codes for CASRAGTGSNEQFF. The chain combines TRBV10-1 with TRBJ2-1, with TRBD1 matching 9 bases. The CDR3 sequence is 14 residues long. Germline CDR1 reads WNHNN; CDR2 reads SYGVQD (reference sequence). V lost 6 bases and J lost 6; bases outside the gene matches: 6.

In its sample, this clone was seen a few times. V and J are TRBV6-6 and TRBJ2-3, with D tentatively TRBD2 (5 bases). Germline lookup yields CDR1 MNHNY and CDR2 SVGAGI (reference sequence). The CDR3 totals 16 residues. V was cut by 2 bases and J by 2 bases, with 14 bases left in between. Here the CDR3 reads CASSYGGRAYTDTQYF. The CDR3 DNA follows: TGTGCCAGCAGTTACGGAGGACGGGCCTACACAGATACGCAGTATTTT.

The chain is built from TRBV9 and TRBJ2-2; no clear D. CDR3 length: 15 residues. The germline V and J ends were trimmed by 4 bases and 0 bases, with 10 bases remaining between them. Per the germline V gene, CDR1 is SGDLS and CDR2 is YYNGEE. CDR3 amino acids: CASSKNTPNTGELFF. As DNA, the CDR3 is TGTGCCAGCAGCAAGAATACCCCGAACACCGGGGAGCTGTTTTTT.

The chain has TRBV14 and TRBJ1-6; D not certain. CDR3 size: 14 residues. Germline loops: CDR1 SGHDN, CDR2 FVKESK. V lost 0 bases and J lost 9, with 9 bases in between. The DNA of the CDR3 is TGTGCCAGCAGCCAAGATAGCCTGGCTTCACCCCTCCACTTT. Residues: CASSQDSLASPLHF. The variable domain in full, with the rest retrieved from reference TRBV14 and TRBJ1-6, is EAGVTQFPSHSVIEKGQTVTLRCDPISGHDNLYWYRRVMGKEIKFLLHFVKESKQDESGMPNNRFLAERTGGTYSTLKVQPAELEDSGVYFCASSQDSLASPLHFGNGTRLTVT.

V is TRBV6-6 and J is TRBJ1-2, with 7 nucleotides matching TRBD1. The V and J ends lost 7 bases and 8 bases, in that order; junction bases with no gene match: 4. This CDR3 is 11 amino acids long. Germline V gene data show CDR1 as MNHNY and CDR2 as SVGAGI (reference sequence). For the CDR3, the DNA is TGTGCCAGCAACAGGGGATACGGCTACACCTTC. Protein: CASNRGYGYTF.

A word on this clone: One end of the junction fails to match germline, which may point to a read error. The V and J genes are TRBV11-2 and TRBJ2-2, with D possibly matching TRBD1 (5 bases). This CDR3 spans 17 amino acids. CDR1 is SGHAT and CDR2 is FQNNGV in the germline V gene. CDR3 protein: CASSSPWGRAKTGELFF. As DNA, the CDR3 is TGTGCCAGCAGCTCCCCCTGGGGCAGGGCGAAAACCGGGGAGCTGTTTTTT.

The chain joins TRBV7-2 to TRBJ2-2; the match to TRBD2 covers 8 bases. Per germline, CDR1 SGHTA and CDR2 FQGNSA. There are 16 residues in the CDR3. V was pared by 4 bases and J by 0 bases, with 4 bases of the junction left unmatched. This CDR3 is CASSSPGLANTGELFF. The CDR3 nucleotides are TGTGCCAGCAGCTCACCGGGACTAGCGAACACCGGGGAGCTGTTTTTT.

The CDR3 protein is CASSVDTQYF. CDR3 DNA sequence: TGTGCCAGCAGTGTCGATACGCAGTATTTT. The chain couples TRBV2 to TRBJ2-3; D gene ambiguous. Trimming stripped 4 bases from V and 6 bases from J, with 2 bases between. Germline CDR1 reads SNHLY; CDR2 reads FYNNEI. The CDR3 consists of 10 residues.